These 10 T cell receptor beta chains originate from one sample sequenced in a study of beta chain features in type 1 diabetes. Whole-study results and caveats: There was a moderate but significant shortening of TCRB CDR3s in all four CD4+ subsets of Type 1 diabetes patients.

Sequencing targeted expressed TCRB transcripts, as all isolated RNA had been reverse transcribed. Measured with immunoSEQ multiplex PCR; TCRdb has only the in-frame clones, and not every one. The sample lists 20,000 to 30,000 clones, around 69% occurring once. For these receptors, no antigen is known. The sequenced sample consisted of Tregs from blood. All receptors derive from a man aged 18 to 30 with type 1 diabetes.

The chain uses TRBV19 and TRBJ2-7; TRBD1 might be the D (5 bases). The germline V gene encodes CDR1 LNHDA and CDR2 SQIVND (reference sequence). Trimming stripped 7 bases from V and 6 bases from J, with 13 bases between. The CDR3 covers 12 residues. CDR3 sequence (DNA): TGTGCCAGTAATCTTCAGGGATCCGAGCAGTACTTC. Translation: CASNLQGSEQYF.

V gene TRBV29-1 combines with J gene TRBJ2-3, with TRBD2 identical over 9 bases. Per germline, CDR1 SQVTM and CDR2 ANQGSEA. J gave up 5 bases and V 4 bases, and 1 base lay outside the gene matches. The CDR3 is made up of 12 amino acids. CDR3 sequence: CSVGREGDTQYF. The CDR3 coding sequence is TGCAGCGTTGGGCGGGAGGGAGATACGCAGTATTTT.

The chain couples TRBV28 to TRBJ1-2; D is possibly TRBD1 (5 bases). Germline values: CDR1 MDHEN, CDR2 SYDVKM. This CDR3 spans 17 amino acids. Trimming took off 6 bases at V and 5 bases at J, with 25 bases between the two ends. The CDR3 sequence: CASSDWFGGGAFYGYTF. The CDR3 nucleotides are TGTGCCAGCAGCGACTGGTTCGGGGGGGGTGCTTTTTATGGCTACACCTTC.

In its sample, this clone was seen once. CDR3 protein: CASSSPLTRRETQYF. CDR3 coding DNA: TGTGCCAGCAGTTCTCCTTTGACAAGGAGGGAGACCCAGTACTTC. The chain employs TRBV28 and TRBJ2-5; D perhaps matches TRBD2 (5 bases). The CDR3 consists of 15 residues. The germline V gene has CDR1 MDHEN and CDR2 SYDVKM. V was cut by 4 bases and J by 5 bases, with 17 bases left in between. Based on the CDR3 plus reference TRBV28 and TRBJ2-5, the full variable domain is DVKVTQSSRYLVKRTGEKVFLECVQDMDHENMFWYRQDPGLGLRLIYFSYDVKMKEKGDIPEGYSVSREKKERFSLILESASTNQTSMYLCASSSPLTRRETQYFGPGTRLLVL.

V gene TRBV14 combines with J gene TRBJ2-7; TRBD1 might be the D (7 bases). Germline CDR1 reads SGHDN; CDR2 reads FVKESK. Trimming took off 4 bases at V and 4 bases at J, with 14 bases between the two ends. The CDR3 is 14 residues long. CDR3 amino acids: CASSRATGRYEQYF. In nucleotides, the CDR3 is TGTGCCAGCAGCCGAGCGACAGGGAGGTACGAGCAGTACTTC.

The chain recombines TRBV2 with TRBJ2-3, with D possibly being TRBD2 (5 bases). The germline V gene has CDR1 SNHLY and CDR2 FYNNEI. The V end was cut by 1 base, the J end by 6 bases, with 17 bases between. The CDR3 sequence is 16 residues long. The DNA of the CDR3 is TGTGCCAGCAGTGAAGAGGATAGCTCACTAGGGGATACGCAGTATTTT. Residues: CASSEEDSSLGDTQYF.

The J gene is TRBJ2-1, the V gene TRBV6-1, with D perhaps matching TRBD2 (6 bases). This CDR3 comprises 15 residues. Trimming stripped 1 base from V and 4 bases from J, with 11 bases between. CDR1 and CDR2 (germline): MNHNS, SASEGT. The CDR3: CASSEGYGGYNEQFF. The CDR3 nucleotides read TGTGCCAGCAGTGAAGGGTACGGAGGGTACAATGAGCAGTTCTTC.

This sequence joins TRBV5-1 and TRBJ2-5; 9 positions match TRBD2. V was pared by 4 bases and J by 4 bases, with 11 bases of the junction left unmatched. Per the germline V gene, CDR1 is SGHRS and CDR2 is YFSETQ. The CDR3 extends over 16 amino acids. The CDR3 region has the DNA TGCGCCAGCAGCCTCCCGGGGACTAGCAGGGCAGAGACCCAGTACTTC. It translates to CASSLPGTSRAETQYF.

This sequence joins TRBV29-1 and TRBJ1-5; a weak D match, TRBD1 (5 bases). The length of the CDR3 is 13 residues. Looked up from germline, CDR1 is SQVTM and CDR2 is ANQGSEA. V was pared by 0 bases and J by 6 bases, with 9 bases between. The DNA of the CDR3 is TGCAGCGTTGAAGAGGGGGGAGGTCAGCCCCAGCATTTT. It specifies CSVEEGGGQPQHF.

V gene TRBV5-4 combines with J gene TRBJ2-7, with 13 bases aligning to TRBD2. The germline CDR1 and CDR2 sequences are SGHNT and YYREEE (reference sequence). The CDR3 covers 16 residues. V dropped 4 bases and J dropped 4; count of bases not matched to a gene: 8. The CDR3 coding sequence is TGTGCCAGCAGCCCAGGACTAGCGGGAGCCCGTTACGAGCAGTACTTC. This encodes CASSPGLAGARYEQYF.